Included here is one T cell receptor beta chain sequence, with context. The source of the sample is a study of blood T cell repertoires in COVID-19. Sequenced by immunoSEQ multiplex PCR; TCRdb stores in-frame clones only, minus some. Among about 46,000 clones listed, 70% to 90% were seen once. Germline V gives CDR1 SGDLS, CDR2 YYNGEE. Trimming at V came to 2 bases and at J to 1 base, leaving 4 bases not matched to a gene. The CDR3 runs 15 residues. The chain carries TRBV9 and TRBJ2-7; 9 positions agree with TRBD2. This TCR came from a woman between 45 and 65 years old who had recovered from COVID-19. The sample was PBMCs or T cells enriched from blood (not recorded which). The CDR3 sequence: CASSVLAGSSYEQYF. The CDR3 region has the DNA TGTGCCAGCAGCGTTCTAGCGGGGTCGTCCTACGAGCAGTACTTC.